The clone carrying this T cell receptor beta chain was detected a few times. TCRdb reprocessed the 5' RACE reads via MiXCR and lists one record per CDR3 protein. The sample shows about 600,000 distinct CDR3 sequences, roughly 20% of them seen only once. The data were taken from a study of T-cell memory formation after mild COVID-19. Germline V gene sequence: CDR1 SGHVS, CDR2 FQNEAQ. V was clipped by 1 base and J by 3 bases, with 12 bases between them. The CDR3 has 16 residues. The V call is TRBV7-8, the J call TRBJ2-2; D might be TRBD2 (6 bases). Sequenced material: PBMCs or a T cell subset sorted from them (not recorded which). This clonotype was sampled from an adult woman who had mild COVID-19 (a few samples of this study predate the infection). Cell type and time point are not known. The DNA for the CDR3 is TGTGCCAGCAGCTTAGGGGAGGACGGTTACACCGGGGAGCTGTTTTTT. This sequence encodes CASSLGEDGYTGELFF.